The clone carrying this TCR beta chain was counted a few times. V lost 6 bases, J lost 8 bases, and 15 bases stayed unmatched. The CDR3 runs to 16 residues. Germline values: CDR1 MNHNY, CDR2 SVGAGI (reference sequence). Data came from immunoSEQ multiplex PCR; TCRdb stores just in-frame clones and leaves some out. Among around 340,000 clones listed, less than 75% were seen once. The data stem from a study of shared clonotypes between healthy human individuals. The TCR sequence derives from a man aged 25-45 years in good health. The gene calls are TRBV6-6 and TRBJ1-4; 7 positions agree with TRBD1. Sequencing used memory CD4+ T cells sorted from blood. Subset indicated: CD45RA-negative fraction. DNA for the CDR3: TGTGCCAGCAGAGTAACGGGGGAGGGGGCTTTGGAAAAACTGTTTTTT. Its protein is CASRVTGEGALEKLFF.